The present entry profiles one T cell receptor (beta chain) with its context. The antigen is unknown. Trimming took 3 bases from V and 4 from J; bases not matched to a gene: 6. The CDR3 contains 15 residues. Per germline, CDR1 SGDLS and CDR2 YYNGEE. TCR alpha and TCR beta cDNA libraries with sample barcodes and UMIs came from 5'RACE using constant-segment primers. A single record per CDR3 protein comes from TCRdb applying MiXCR to the 5' RACE reads. Altogether 450,000 or so distinct CDR3 sequences are present, 20% to 25% being singletons, with the ten largest covering 12%. The data are from a study of T-cell memory formation after mild COVID-19. General study results and limits: Largely, contracting CD4+ clones fell within CM and EM, and contracting CD8+ clones within EMRA. SARS-CoV-2 specificity was not confirmed for second-wave clones peaking on day 37. Later expanders leaned toward CD4+, whereas clones contracting from day 15 to 85 were balanced CD4/CD8.

The material sequenced was PBMCs or a T cell subset sorted from them (not recorded which). This sequence was found in an adult woman who had mild COVID-19 (a few samples of this study predate the infection). Cell type and time point are not known. V is TRBV9 and J is TRBJ2-7, with 11 bases lining up with TRBD2. In DNA, the CDR3 is TGTGCCAGCAGCGGAGGGACTAGCGGCTTATACGAGCAGTACTTC. It encodes CASSGGTSGLYEQYF.